One TCR beta chain is described in this entry. What it binds is not known. A much larger clone sits a single nucleotide away, making a read error possible. The V gene's germline CDR1 is MDHEN and CDR2 SYDVKM. The CDR3 covers 13 residues. TCR alpha and beta CDR3 regions were amplified from RNA using iRepertoire nested multiplex PCR. One-step reverse transcription and amplification started from around 100-400 ng of tissue mRNA or PBMC total RNA. TCRdb processed the multiplex PCR reads anew with MiXCR; each CDR3 protein has one entry. The table includes 170,000 or so distinct CDR3 sequences, more than 35% detected once. This specimen comes from a study of glioma-infiltrating T cells. The study's findings and limits: Tissue-blood divergence was below expectation in non-neoplastic patients, above in gliomas. Very few CDR3 sequences were shared between tissue and blood.

The sequence was obtained from a human donor with low-grade glioma or glioblastoma, undergoing nonglioma brain surgery, or in good health (not recorded which). The V gene is TRBV28, the J gene TRBJ2-7; no clear D. The sequenced sample consisted of glioma tissue, nonneoplastic brain tissue, or PBMCs (not recorded which). The CDR3 sequence is CARSFSGRDEQYF. The CDR3 DNA reads as TGTGCCAGAAGTTTTTCAGGACGCGACGAGCAGTACTTC.